The clone carrying this TCR beta chain was found many times. Its antigen is unidentified. This sample's TCRbeta library carried unique molecular identifier barcodes. One entry per CDR3 protein results from TCRdb running MiXCR on the PCR reads. The sample has 700,000 or so distinct CDR3 sequences; 13% are singletons. The entry originates in a study of T-cell reconstitution after alpha-beta-depleted transplantation in children. Study conclusions and caveats: Newly generated T cells supplied most T-cell counts and diversity one year post-transplant. Reportedly, roughly two months post-transplant, alpha-beta T cells arose from several hundred expanded graft clones.

Trimming removed 6 bases from V and 10 bases from J; junction bases left unmatched: 11. This CDR3 is 15 amino acids long. Germline V gene lookup returns CDR1 MNHNS and CDR2 SASEGT. The sample in question was PBMCs, obtained before TCRalphabeta/CD19-depleted stem cell transplant. The chain uses TRBV6-1 and TRBJ1-6; 8 bases fit TRBD1. The source is a girl aged 2 to 10 with congenital amegakaryocytic thrombocytopenia, due to receive a stem cell transplant. For the CDR3, the DNA is TGTGCCAGCAGCCCCCGGAAGACAGGGGACTCACCCCTCCACTTT. Amino acids: CASSPRKTGDSPLHF.